This TCR beta chain originates from a study of CD8+ T cells in alopecia areata. The sample holds a few counts of this clone. What it binds is unknown. Indicated treatment: oral pan-JAK inhibitor, 5-10 mg twice daily. Reverse transcription of extracted RNA yielded cDNA, which provided the sequencing template. TCRdb keeps only in-frame clones here, not all; method: immunoSEQ multiplex PCR. This sample has about 220,000 clones; 50% to 70% occur once, and the top ten carry around 1.4%. Whole-study results and caveats: In scalp and blood during tofacitinib, many expanded lesional clones persisted.

The sample was CD4+ T cells sorted from blood, taken at week 4, from a patient treated with tofacitinib. This TCR was sampled from a human donor with alopecia areata.

This CDR3 reads CASSYLQGADTQYF. As DNA, the CDR3 is TGTGCCAGCAGTTACCTACAGGGAGCAGATACGCAGTATTTT. J is TRBJ2-3 and V is TRBV6-5; weak D call: TRBD1 (6 bases). CDR3 length: 14 amino acids. V was trimmed by 2 bases and J by 4 bases, leaving 10 bases between them. CDR1 MNHEY and CDR2 SVGAGI come from the germline V gene.